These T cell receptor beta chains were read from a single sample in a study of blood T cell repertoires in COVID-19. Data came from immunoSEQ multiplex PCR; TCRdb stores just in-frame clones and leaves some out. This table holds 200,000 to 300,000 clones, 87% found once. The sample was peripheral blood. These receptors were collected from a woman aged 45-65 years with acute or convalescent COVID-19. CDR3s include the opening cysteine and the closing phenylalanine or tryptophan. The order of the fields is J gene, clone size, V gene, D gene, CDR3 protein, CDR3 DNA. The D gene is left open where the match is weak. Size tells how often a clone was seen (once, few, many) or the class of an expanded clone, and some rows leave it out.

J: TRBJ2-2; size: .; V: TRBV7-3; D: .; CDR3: CASSLEGGELFF; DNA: TGTGCCAGCAGCTTAGAGGGCGGGGAGCTGTTTTTT
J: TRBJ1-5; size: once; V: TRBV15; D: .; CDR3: CATSRERTVNQPQHF; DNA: TGTGCCACCAGCAGAGAGAGGACAGTCAATCAGCCCCAGCATTTT
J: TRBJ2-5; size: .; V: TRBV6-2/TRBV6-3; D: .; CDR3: CASSYFSGGETQYF; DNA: TGTGCCAGCAGTTACTTTTCAGGGGGGGAGACCCAGTACTTC
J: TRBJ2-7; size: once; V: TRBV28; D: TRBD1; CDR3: CASTLTGSYYEQYF; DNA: TGTGCCAGCACCCTGACAGGGTCCTACTACGAGCAGTACTTC
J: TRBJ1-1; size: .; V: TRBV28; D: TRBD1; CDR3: CASRGQGSFF; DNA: TGTGCCAGCAGAGGACAGGGGTCTTTCTTT
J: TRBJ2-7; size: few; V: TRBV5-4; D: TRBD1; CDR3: CASSWTGTYEQYF; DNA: TGTGCCAGCAGCTGGACAGGGACCTACGAGCAGTACTTC
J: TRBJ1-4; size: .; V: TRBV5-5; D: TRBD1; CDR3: CASSTTGGGEKLFF; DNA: TGTGCCAGCAGCACTACAGGGGGTGGAGAAAAACTGTTTTTT
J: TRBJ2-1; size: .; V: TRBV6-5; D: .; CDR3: CASSYSGTLRNEQFF; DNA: TGTGCCAGCAGTTACTCTGGCACTCTGAGGAATGAGCAGTTCTTC
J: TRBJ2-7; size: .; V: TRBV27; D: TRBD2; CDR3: CARGWASGEDSYEQYF; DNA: TGTGCCAGGGGGTGGGCTAGCGGAGAGGACTCCTACGAGCAGTACTTC
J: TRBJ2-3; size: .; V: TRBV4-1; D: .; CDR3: CASRIFPKLAIGTDTQYF; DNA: TGCGCCAGCAGGATCTTCCCTAAACTCGCTATCGGTACAGATACGCAGTATTTT
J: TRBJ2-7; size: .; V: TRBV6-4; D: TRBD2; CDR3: CASSETWTSGFYEQYF; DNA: TGTGCCAGCAGTGAGACCTGGACTAGCGGATTTTACGAGCAGTACTTC
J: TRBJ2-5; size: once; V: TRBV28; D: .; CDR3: CASSSDISMRETQYF; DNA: TGTGCCAGCAGCTCGGACATATCGATGCGGGAGACCCAGTACTTC
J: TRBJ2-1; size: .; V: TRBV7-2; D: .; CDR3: CASSSGTYSYNEQFF; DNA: TGTGCCAGCAGCTCCGGGACTTACTCCTACAATGAGCAGTTCTTC
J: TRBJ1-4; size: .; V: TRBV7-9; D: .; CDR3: CASSLGGGAVEKLFF; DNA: TGTGCCAGCAGCTTAGGGGGAGGGGCCGTGGAAAAACTGTTTTTT
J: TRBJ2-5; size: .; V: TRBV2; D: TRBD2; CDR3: CASSLPSGPQETQYF; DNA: TGTGCCAGCAGCCTCCCTAGCGGACCCCAAGAGACCCAGTACTTC
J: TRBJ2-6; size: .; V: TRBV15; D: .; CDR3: CATRAYSGANVLTF; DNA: TGTGCCACCAGAGCGTACTCTGGGGCCAACGTCCTGACTTTC
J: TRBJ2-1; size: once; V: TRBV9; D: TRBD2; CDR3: CASSISAGAYNEQFF; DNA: TGTGCCAGCAGCATCTCAGCGGGGGCCTACAATGAGCAGTTCTTC
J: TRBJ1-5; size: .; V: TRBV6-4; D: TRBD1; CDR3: CASPGQVFGSNQPQHF; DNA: TGTGCCAGCCCTGGACAGGTGTTCGGTAGCAATCAGCCCCAGCATTTT
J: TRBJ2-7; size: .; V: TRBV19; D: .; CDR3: CASSEGRHGAYEQYF; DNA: TGTGCCAGTAGTGAGGGCAGACACGGTGCCTACGAGCAGTACTTC
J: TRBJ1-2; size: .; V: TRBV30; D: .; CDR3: CAWSSNYGYTF; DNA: TGTGCCTGGAGTTCGAACTATGGCTACACCTTC